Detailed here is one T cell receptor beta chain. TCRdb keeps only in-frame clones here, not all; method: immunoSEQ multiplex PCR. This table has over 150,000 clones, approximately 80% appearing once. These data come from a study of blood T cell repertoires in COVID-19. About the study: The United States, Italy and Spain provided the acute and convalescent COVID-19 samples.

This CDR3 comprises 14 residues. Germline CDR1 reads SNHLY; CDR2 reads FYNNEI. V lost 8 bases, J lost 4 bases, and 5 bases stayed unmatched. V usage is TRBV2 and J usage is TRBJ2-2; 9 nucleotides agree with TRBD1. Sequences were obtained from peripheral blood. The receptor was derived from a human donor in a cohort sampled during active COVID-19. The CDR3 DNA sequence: TGTGCCAGCGTGGGACAGGGTACCACCGGGGAGCTGTTTTTT. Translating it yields CASVGQGTTGELFF.